Each of the 4 T cell receptor beta chains below was sequenced from the same sample in a study of OX40 agonist ivuxolimab in advanced cancers. The data were produced by immunoSEQ multiplex PCR, yet TCRdb's version contains in-frame clones alone and is incomplete. In the table there are 91,000 or so clones, 80% to 90% of which are singletons. The sample was CD4+ or CD8+ T cells sorted from blood, taken in a trial of the OX40 agonist ivuxolimab. The receptors come from an adult with an advanced solid tumor such as melanoma, head and neck, liver or kidney cancer.

This sequence joins TRBV11-2 and TRBJ1-4, with 9 bases matching TRBD1. This CDR3 comprises 15 residues. The germline V gene has CDR1 SGHAT and CDR2 FQNNGV. V dropped 2 bases and J dropped 8; count of bases not matched to a gene: 6. CDR3 coding DNA: TGTGCCAGCAGCTTACCGGGGACAGGGTTCGAAAAACTGTTTTTT. This gives the protein CASSLPGTGFEKLFF.

The gene calls are TRBV12-5 and TRBJ2-2; the D gene is possibly TRBD2 (5 bases). The CDR3 has 17 amino acids. The germline V and J ends were trimmed by 0 bases and 1 base, with 12 bases remaining between them. The germline V gene has CDR1 LGHNT and CDR2 FRNRAP. Written as DNA, the CDR3 is TGTGCTAGTGGTTTGGTATATGAAGCGGTGAACACCGGGGAGCTGTTTTTT. Residues: CASGLVYEAVNTGELFF.

The CDR3 is CASERGQDTEAFF. CDR3 DNA: TGTGCCAGTGAAAGGGGACAGGACACTGAAGCTTTCTTT. The J gene is TRBJ1-1, the V gene TRBV6-1, with 8 positions matching TRBD1. This CDR3 is 13 amino acids long. Per the germline V gene, CDR1 is MNHNS and CDR2 is SASEGT. The J segment lost 3 bases and the V segment lost 9 bases, leaving 6 bases of the junction unmatched.

V usage is TRBV19 and J usage is TRBJ2-3; no reliable D call. This CDR3 has 14 residues. V was clipped by 10 bases and J by 0 bases, with 14 bases between them. Germline CDR1 LNHDA, CDR2 SQIVND (reference sequence). CDR3 residues: CATKSELSTDTQYF. The CDR3 DNA reads as TGTGCCACCAAAAGTGAGCTTAGCACAGATACGCAGTATTTT.